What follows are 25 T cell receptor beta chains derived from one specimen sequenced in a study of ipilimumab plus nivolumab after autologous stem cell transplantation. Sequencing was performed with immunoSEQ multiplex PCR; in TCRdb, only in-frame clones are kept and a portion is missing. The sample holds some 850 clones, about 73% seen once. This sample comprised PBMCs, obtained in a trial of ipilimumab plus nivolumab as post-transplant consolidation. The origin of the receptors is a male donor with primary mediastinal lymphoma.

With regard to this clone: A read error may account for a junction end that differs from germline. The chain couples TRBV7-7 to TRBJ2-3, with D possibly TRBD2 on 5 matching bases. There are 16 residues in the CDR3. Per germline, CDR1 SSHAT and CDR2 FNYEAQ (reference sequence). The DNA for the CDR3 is TGTGCTAGCAGCTTACTGGGCCCCGGGGGCACAGATACGCAGTATTTT. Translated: CASSLLGPGGTDTQYF.

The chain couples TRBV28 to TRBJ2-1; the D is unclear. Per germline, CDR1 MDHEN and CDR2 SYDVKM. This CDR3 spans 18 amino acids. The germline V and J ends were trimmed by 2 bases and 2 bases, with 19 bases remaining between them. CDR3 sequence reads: CASSLRSVWSTTYNEQFF. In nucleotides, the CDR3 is TGTGCCAGCAGTTTACGTTCGGTTTGGAGCACTACCTACAATGAGCAGTTCTTC.

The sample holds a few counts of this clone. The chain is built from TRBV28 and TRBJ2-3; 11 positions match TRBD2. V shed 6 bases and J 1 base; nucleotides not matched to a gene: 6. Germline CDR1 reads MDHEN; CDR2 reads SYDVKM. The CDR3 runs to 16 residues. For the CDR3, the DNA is TGTGCCAGCAGGGCTTTACTAGCGGGAGGCACAGATACGCAGTATTTT. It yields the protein CASRALLAGGTDTQYF.

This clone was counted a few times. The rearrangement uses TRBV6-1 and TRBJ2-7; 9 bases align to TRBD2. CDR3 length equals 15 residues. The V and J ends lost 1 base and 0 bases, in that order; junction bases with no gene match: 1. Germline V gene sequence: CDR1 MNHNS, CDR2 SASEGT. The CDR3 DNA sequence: TGTGCCAGCAGTGAAGGACTAGCGGCCTCCTACGAGCAGTACTTC. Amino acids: CASSEGLAASYEQYF.

The DNA for the CDR3 is TGTGCCAGCAGGACGACCTCGGTGGAAGGGACTGAAGCTTTCTTT. Protein sequence: CASRTTSVEGTEAFF. The V gene is TRBV6-1, the J gene TRBJ1-1; D unresolved. The CDR3 runs to 15 residues. Germline loops: CDR1 MNHNS, CDR2 SASEGT. V dropped 6 bases and J dropped 5 bases, with 19 bases sitting between them.

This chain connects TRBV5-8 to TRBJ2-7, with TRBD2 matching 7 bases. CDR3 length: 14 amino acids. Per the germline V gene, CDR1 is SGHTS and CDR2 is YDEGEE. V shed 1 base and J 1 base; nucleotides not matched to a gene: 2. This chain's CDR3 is CASSLRGVSYEQYF. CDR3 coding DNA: TGTGCCAGCAGCTTGCGGGGGGTATCCTACGAGCAGTACTTC.

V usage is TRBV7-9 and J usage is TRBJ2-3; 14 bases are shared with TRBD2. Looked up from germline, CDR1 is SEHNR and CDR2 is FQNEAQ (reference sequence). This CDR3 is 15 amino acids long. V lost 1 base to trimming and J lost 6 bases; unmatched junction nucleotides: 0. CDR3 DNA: TGTGCCAGCAGCTTAGGGACTAGCGGGGGGGATACGCAGTATTTT. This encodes CASSLGTSGGDTQYF.

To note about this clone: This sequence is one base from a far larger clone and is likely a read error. The CDR3 here is CASSFGTGGPNHGYTF. The CDR3 coding sequence is TGTGCCAGCAGCTTCGGAACAGGGGGACCTAACCATGGCTACACCTTC. The rearrangement uses TRBV7-4 and TRBJ1-2, with 8 bases aligning to TRBD1. From germline, CDR1 is SGHVT and CDR2 SQSDAQ. This CDR3 has 16 amino acids.

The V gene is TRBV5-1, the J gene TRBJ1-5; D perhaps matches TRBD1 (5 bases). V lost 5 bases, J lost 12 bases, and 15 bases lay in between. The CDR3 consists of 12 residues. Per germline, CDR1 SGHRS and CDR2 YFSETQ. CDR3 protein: CASSPDSGHQHF. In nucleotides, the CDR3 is TGCGCCAGCAGTCCCGACAGCGGACACCAGCATTTT.

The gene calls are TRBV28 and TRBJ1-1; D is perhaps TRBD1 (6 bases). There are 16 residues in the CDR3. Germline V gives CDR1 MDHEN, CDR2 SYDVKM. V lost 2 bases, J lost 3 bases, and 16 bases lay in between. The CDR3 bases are TGTGCCAGCAGTTTAGGGGGGAGGGGGAAGGACACTGAAGCTTTCTTT. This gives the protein CASSLGGRGKDTEAFF.

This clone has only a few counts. CDR3 in amino acids: CASSLGQGSNTGELFF. CDR3 bases: TGTGCCAGCAGCTTGGGACAGGGAAGTAACACCGGGGAGCTGTTTTTT. The J gene is TRBJ2-2, the V gene TRBV5-6; 7 bases match TRBD1. Germline lookup yields CDR1 SGHDT and CDR2 YYEEEE. The CDR3 extends over 16 amino acids. The ends lost 0 bases at V and 2 bases at J; junction bases unmatched: 4.

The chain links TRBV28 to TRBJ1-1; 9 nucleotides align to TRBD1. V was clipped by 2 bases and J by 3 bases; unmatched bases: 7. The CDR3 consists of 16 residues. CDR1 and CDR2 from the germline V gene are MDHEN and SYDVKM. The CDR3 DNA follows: TGTGCCAGCAGTTTAATTGGGACAGGGAGGTACACTGAAGCTTTCTTT. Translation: CASSLIGTGRYTEAFF.

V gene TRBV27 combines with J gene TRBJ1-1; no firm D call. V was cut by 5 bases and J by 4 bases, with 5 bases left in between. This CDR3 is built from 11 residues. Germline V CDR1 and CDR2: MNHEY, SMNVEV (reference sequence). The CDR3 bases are TGTGCCAGCAGTGGTCCCACTGAAGCTTTCTTT. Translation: CASSGPTEAFF.

This chain's CDR3 is CASSSVSGPLGEQYF. CDR3 sequence (DNA): TGTGCCAGCAGCTCGGTATCGGGGCCTCTGGGTGAGCAGTACTTC. The chain is built from TRBV7-9 and TRBJ2-7; D assignment may be TRBD1 or TRBD2 (5 bases each). CDR1 and CDR2 (germline): SEHNR, FQNEAQ (reference sequence). Trimming took off 4 bases at V and 7 bases at J, with 20 bases between the two ends. This CDR3 contains 15 residues.

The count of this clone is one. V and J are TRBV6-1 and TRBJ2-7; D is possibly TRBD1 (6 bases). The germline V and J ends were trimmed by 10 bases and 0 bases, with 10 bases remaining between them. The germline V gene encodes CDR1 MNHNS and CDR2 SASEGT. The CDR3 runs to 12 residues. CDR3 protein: CATRDTSYEQYF. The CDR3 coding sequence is TGTGCCACCCGGGACACCTCCTACGAGCAGTACTTC.

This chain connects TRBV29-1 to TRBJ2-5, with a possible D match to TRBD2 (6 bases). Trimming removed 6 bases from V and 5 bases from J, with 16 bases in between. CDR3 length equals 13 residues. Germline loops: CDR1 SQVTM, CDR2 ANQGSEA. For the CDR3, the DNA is TGCAGCGTCATAGGCGCGGGGCGGGAGACCCAGTACTTC. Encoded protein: CSVIGAGRETQYF. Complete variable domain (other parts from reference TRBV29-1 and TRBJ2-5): SAVISQKPSRDICQRGTSLTIQCQVDSQVTMMFWYRQQPGQSLTLIATANQGSEATYESGFVIDKFPISRPNLTFSTLTVSNMSPEDSSIYLCSVIGAGRETQYFGPGTRLLVL.

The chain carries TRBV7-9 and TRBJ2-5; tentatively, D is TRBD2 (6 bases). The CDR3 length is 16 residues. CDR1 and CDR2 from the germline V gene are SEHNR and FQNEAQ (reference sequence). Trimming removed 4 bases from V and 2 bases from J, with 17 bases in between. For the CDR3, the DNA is TGTGCCAGCAGCTCCATCTCGGAGGGTTCGCAAGAGACCCAGTACTTC. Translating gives CASSSISEGSQETQYF. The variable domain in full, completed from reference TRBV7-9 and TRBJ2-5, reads DTGVSQNPRHKITKRGQNVTFRCDPISEHNRLYWYRQTLGQGPEFLTYFQNEAQLEKSRLLSDRFSAERPKGSFSTLEIQRTEQGDSAMYLCASSSISEGSQETQYFGPGTRLLVL.

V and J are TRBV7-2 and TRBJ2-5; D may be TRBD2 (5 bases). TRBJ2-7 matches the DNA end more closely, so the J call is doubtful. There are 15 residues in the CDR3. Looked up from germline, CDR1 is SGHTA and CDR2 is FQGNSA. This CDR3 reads CASSTRSGLSYEQYF. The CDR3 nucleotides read TGTGCCAGCAGCACCCGAAGCGGACTTTCCTACGAGCAGTACTTC.

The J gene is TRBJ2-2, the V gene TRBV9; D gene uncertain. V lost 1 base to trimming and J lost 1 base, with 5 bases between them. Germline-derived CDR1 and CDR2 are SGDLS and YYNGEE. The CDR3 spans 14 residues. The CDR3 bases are TGTGCCAGCAGCGTATTAGGGAACACCGGGGAGCTGTTTTTT. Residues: CASSVLGNTGELFF.

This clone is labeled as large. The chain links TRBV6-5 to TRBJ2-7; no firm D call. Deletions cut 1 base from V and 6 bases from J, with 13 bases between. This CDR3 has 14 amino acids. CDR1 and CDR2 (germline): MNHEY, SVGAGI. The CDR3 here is CASSYYGPRGEQYF. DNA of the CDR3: TGTGCCAGCAGTTACTACGGACCGAGAGGCGAGCAGTACTTC.

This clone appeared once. The CDR3 spells CASSFPPRDGKETQYF. CDR3 DNA sequence: TGTGCCAGCAGCTTCCCTCCCAGGGACGGAAAAGAGACCCAGTACTTC. The genes are TRBV5-4 and TRBJ2-5; D may correspond to TRBD1 or TRBD2 (5 bases each). CDR3 length equals 16 residues. Trimming took 2 bases from V and 3 from J, leaving 17 bases between them. Germline values: CDR1 SGHNT, CDR2 YYREEE (reference sequence).

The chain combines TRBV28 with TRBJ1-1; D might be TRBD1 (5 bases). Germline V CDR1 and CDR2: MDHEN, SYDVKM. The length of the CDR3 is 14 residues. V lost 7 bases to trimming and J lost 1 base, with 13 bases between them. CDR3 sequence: CASTIGGTNTEAFF. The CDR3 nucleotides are TGTGCCAGCACGATCGGGGGTACGAACACTGAAGCTTTCTTT.

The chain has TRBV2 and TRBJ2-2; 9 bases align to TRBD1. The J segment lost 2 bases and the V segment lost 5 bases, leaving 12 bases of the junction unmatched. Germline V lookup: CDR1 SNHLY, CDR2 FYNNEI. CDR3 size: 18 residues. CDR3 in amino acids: CASSLIRPGQGNTGELFF. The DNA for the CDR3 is TGTGCCAGCAGTCTTATACGCCCGGGACAGGGAAACACCGGGGAGCTGTTTTTT.

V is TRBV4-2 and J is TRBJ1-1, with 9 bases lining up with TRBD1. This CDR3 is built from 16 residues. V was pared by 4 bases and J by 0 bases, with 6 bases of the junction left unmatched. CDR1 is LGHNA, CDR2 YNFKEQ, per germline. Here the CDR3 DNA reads TGTGCCAGCAGCCCCGGGACAGGGATGTTGAACACTGAAGCTTTCTTT. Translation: CASSPGTGMLNTEAFF.

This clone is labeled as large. CDR3 protein: CASSDPGSANTGELFF. In DNA form, the CDR3 reads TGTGCCAGCAGTGACCCCGGGTCGGCGAACACCGGGGAGCTGTTTTTT. This chain joins TRBV27 and TRBJ2-2; D is undetermined. The CDR3 spans 16 residues. Trimming cost V 5 bases and J 0 bases, with 13 bases left between them. Germline CDR1 and CDR2: MNHEY and SMNVEV (reference sequence).